These 18 T cell receptor beta chains share one sample of origin, sequenced in a study of blood T cells in healthy people across ages. It was with a sample-barcoded 5' primer and a J-beta primer mix that a second PCR of roughly 6 to 12 cycles was run. One entry per CDR3 protein, called by TCRdb with MiXCR from the 5' RACE reads. Of around 1,800,000 distinct CDR3 sequences in the sample, roughly two fifths were seen once. Sequencing was carried out using blood. The receptors derive from a human donor in good health.

The chain links TRBV7-9 to TRBJ1-1; D not resolved. CDR1 and CDR2 from the germline V gene are SEHNR and FQNEAQ (reference sequence). V was pared by 5 bases and J by 4 bases, with 17 bases between. The CDR3 spans 15 residues. The CDR3 region is CASSEASHGGTEAFF. The DNA of the CDR3 is TGTGCCAGCAGCGAAGCATCCCATGGCGGCACTGAAGCTTTCTTT.

This clonotype was counted only a few times. V gene TRBV4-1 combines with J gene TRBJ2-5; TRBD1 might be the D (5 bases). Germline V lookup: CDR1 MGHRA, CDR2 YSYEKL. V lost 3 bases and J lost 5, with 13 bases in between. The CDR3 is made up of 14 amino acids. For the CDR3, the DNA is TGCGCCAGCAGCCAGGTTGGGGCGGAGGAGACCCAGTACTTC. Protein sequence: CASSQVGAEETQYF.

The rearrangement links TRBV6-6 to TRBJ2-7, with a weak D call TRBD2 (7 bases). Deletions cut 0 bases from V and 5 bases from J, with 14 bases between. Germline V CDR1 and CDR2: MNHNY, SVGAGI (reference sequence). The CDR3 consists of 15 residues. This CDR3 is CASSYSVGRGNEQYF. The CDR3, as DNA: TGTGCCAGCAGTTACTCAGTAGGGAGGGGGAACGAGCAGTACTTC.

A few counts support this clonotype. The rearrangement uses TRBV20-1 and TRBJ1-2, with D possibly being TRBD1 (6 bases). Looked up from germline, CDR1 is DFQATT and CDR2 is SNEGSKA (reference sequence). The length of the CDR3 is 13 residues. Trimming took off 2 bases at V and 4 bases at J, with 11 bases between the two ends. The CDR3 nucleotides are TGCAGTGCTAGACAGACAGGCCTCTATGGCTACACCTTC. Translated: CSARQTGLYGYTF.

This clonotype was observed a few times. The chain combines TRBV20-1 with TRBJ2-5, with TRBD1 identical over 10 bases. Germline V CDR1 and CDR2: DFQATT, SNEGSKA (reference sequence). The CDR3 sequence is 15 residues long. Trimming removed 0 bases from V and 5 bases from J; junction bases left unmatched: 6. The CDR3 DNA reads TGCAGTGCTAGAGAATCGGGACAGGGGTTGGAGACCCAGTACTTC. Amino acid sequence: CSARESGQGLETQYF.

To note about this clonotype: The junction departs from germline at one end; a sequencing error may be responsible. The gene calls are TRBV28 and TRBJ2-1; 8 positions match TRBD2. Germline-derived CDR1 and CDR2 are MDHEN and SYDVKM. This CDR3 contains 16 residues. CDR3 residues: CAGSWSGGLYYNEQFF. CDR3 sequence (DNA): TGTGCCGGCAGCTGGAGCGGGGGCTTATACTACAATGAGCAGTTCTTC.

This clonotype was detected only a few times. The genes are TRBV10-3 and TRBJ2-4; the D is unclear. Germline lookup yields CDR1 ENHRY and CDR2 SYGVKD. Deletions cut 4 bases from V and 0 bases from J, with 4 bases between. The CDR3 totals 13 residues. The CDR3 DNA follows: TGTGCCATCAGTGCACTAGCCAAAAACATTCAGTACTTC. This encodes CAISALAKNIQYF.

V usage is TRBV7-8 and J usage is TRBJ2-5; D is uncertain. The end of the DNA fits TRBJ2-7 better, so the J call may be wrong. The germline V gene encodes CDR1 SGHVS and CDR2 FQNEAQ. This CDR3 is built from 14 residues. CDR3 coding DNA: TGTGCCAGCAGCTTAGAGAGTCTGGGTTACGAGCAGTACTTC. The encoded protein is CASSLESLGYEQYF.

The chain employs TRBV7-2 and TRBJ2-7; a weak D match, TRBD1 (6 bases). Germline loops: CDR1 SGHTA, CDR2 FQGNSA. With 6 bases removed from V and 3 bases from J, the gap between germline ends came to 18 bases. CDR3 length: 15 amino acids. For the CDR3, the DNA is TGTGCCAGCAGACCCACGGGACAAGGCTTCTACGAGCAGTACTTC. Protein product: CASRPTGQGFYEQYF.

Note on this clonotype: Germline is not matched at one junction end, which may reflect a read error. The CDR3 protein is CGARDPGLAGRGDTQYF. The CDR3 coding sequence is TGCGGTGCTAGAGATCCGGGACTAGCGGGGCGAGGAGATACGCAGTATTTT. The chain couples TRBV20-1 to TRBJ2-3, with 13 bases fitting TRBD2. The germline V gene has CDR1 DFQATT and CDR2 SNEGSKA (reference sequence). This CDR3 spans 17 amino acids.

This clonotype came up a few times. CDR3 sequence reads: CASSSPPGNQPQHF. For the CDR3, the DNA is TGTGCCAGCAGTTCTCCTCCGGGGAATCAGCCCCAGCATTTT. The J gene is TRBJ1-5, the V gene TRBV28; no clear D. Deletions cut 4 bases from V and 4 bases from J, with 11 bases between. CDR3 length: 14 residues. The germline V gene has CDR1 MDHEN and CDR2 SYDVKM.

This clonotype has more than one count but fewer than ten. The chain uses TRBV4-3 and TRBJ2-7; possible D gene TRBD2, 5 bases. From germline, CDR1 is LGHNA and CDR2 YSLEER. The CDR3 has 16 amino acids. V lost 0 bases, J lost 4 bases, and 16 bases lay in between. Written as DNA, the CDR3 is TGCGCCAGCAGCCAAGAAAGCGGCAGATATATTTACGAGCAGTACTTC. It is translated as CASSQESGRYIYEQYF.

This clonotype was picked up many times. The gene calls are TRBV29-1 and TRBJ2-3, with D possibly called TRBD1 or TRBD2 (5 bases each). V was shortened by 6 bases and J by 2 bases, with 18 bases between the two germline ends. The CDR3 is made up of 15 amino acids. Per the germline V gene, CDR1 is SQVTM and CDR2 is ANQGSEA. In DNA form, the CDR3 reads TGCAGCGTGATGGAACCTGGGACGGCCACAGATACGCAGTATTTT. It translates to CSVMEPGTATDTQYF.

The chain carries TRBV11-3 and TRBJ1-2; TRBD1 might be the D (5 bases). From germline, CDR1 is SGHNT and CDR2 YENEEA. CDR3 length equals 18 residues. Trimming left V 5 bases short and J 3 bases short, with 25 bases between. CDR3 region: CASSPGLGFGGADYGYTF. CDR3 sequence (DNA): TGTGCCAGCAGCCCCGGGTTAGGTTTCGGCGGGGCGGACTATGGCTACACCTTC.

This clonotype was seen only a few times. The V call is TRBV10-3, the J call TRBJ1-1; 7 bases align to TRBD1. The CDR3 sequence is 15 residues long. V dropped 2 bases and J dropped 4; count of bases not matched to a gene: 7. Germline assignment: CDR1 ENHRY and CDR2 SYGVKD. The CDR3 here is CAISEARGRITEAFF. CDR3 bases: TGTGCCATCAGTGAGGCTAGGGGGCGAATCACTGAAGCTTTCTTT.

This clonotype has only a few counts. V is TRBV7-6 and J is TRBJ2-7; TRBD2 might be the D (7 bases). Between the trimmed V and J ends, which lost 0 bases and 0 bases, there was a span of 12 bases. Germline V lookup: CDR1 SGHVS, CDR2 FNYEAQ. The CDR3 runs 16 residues. CDR3 region: CASSLAGRGASYEQYF. The CDR3 DNA reads TGTGCCAGCAGCTTAGCGGGGAGGGGGGCCTCCTACGAGCAGTACTTC.

This clonotype has only one observation. The V gene is TRBV20-1, the J gene TRBJ1-1; the D is unclear. Germline V gives CDR1 DFQATT, CDR2 SNEGSKA (reference sequence). V gave up 2 bases and J gave up 6 bases, with 10 bases separating them. The CDR3 length is 12 residues. This CDR3 reads CSARRLGPEAFF. The CDR3 nucleotides read TGCAGTGCTAGACGCCTTGGCCCTGAAGCTTTCTTT.

This clonotype was seen more than once but under ten times. The chain joins TRBV11-2 to TRBJ2-5, with 13 bases identical to TRBD2. Germline CDR1 is SGHAT and CDR2 is FQNNGV. The CDR3 sequence is 16 residues long. J was trimmed by 8 bases and V by 3 bases; bases with no gene match: 9. CDR3 bases: TGTGCCAGCAGCTTCACTAGCGGGGGGGCTTTAGTAACCCAGTACTTC. This translates into CASSFTSGGALVTQYF.